Each of the 24 T cell receptor beta chains below was sequenced from the same sample in a study of OX40 agonist ivuxolimab in advanced cancers. The protocol used for the library was the immunoSEQ multiplex PCR assay. TCRdb took this table from immuneACCESS and kept in-frame rearrangements with V and J called. Such tables lack part of the clones; where checked against another copy, unresolved V genes explain under half of the gap, and the rest is unexplained. In all, the sample holds under 85,000 clones, and more than 85% of those were seen once. The ten largest account for under 8% of the sample. This specimen consisted of CD4+ or CD8+ T cells sorted from blood, obtained in a trial of the OX40 agonist ivuxolimab. The receptors stem from an adult with an advanced solid tumor such as melanoma, head and neck, liver or kidney cancer.

Written as DNA, the CDR3 is TGTGCCAGCAGACCATACAGGGGGCGTGGGGATGGGGTGTTTTTT. This codes for CASRPYRGRGDGVFF. The chain recombines TRBV11-3 with TRBJ1-4, with 9 bases fitting TRBD1. Germline-derived CDR1 and CDR2 are SGHNT and YENEEA. The CDR3 consists of 15 residues. V was pared by 6 bases and J by 15 bases, with 17 bases of the junction left unmatched.

The CDR3 DNA is TGTGCCAGCATGAGGACAGGGACCCTCTCTGGGGCCAACGTCCTGACTTTC. This codes for CASMRTGTLSGANVLTF. This rearrangement joins TRBV28 to TRBJ2-6; 8 bases map to TRBD1. From germline, CDR1 is MDHEN and CDR2 SYDVKM. Trimming removed 7 bases from V and 0 bases from J; junction bases left unmatched: 8. The CDR3 is 17 amino acids.

This clone has a single count. The chain links TRBV6-5 to TRBJ2-1; 12 bases line up with TRBD2. CDR3 length: 15 residues. Per germline, CDR1 MNHEY and CDR2 SVGAGI. Unmatched junction bases numbered 11, after V lost 7 bases and J lost 10 bases. The CDR3 reads CASTTSGGFIDEQFF. The CDR3 coding sequence is TGTGCCAGCACCACTAGCGGGGGGTTCATCGACGAGCAGTTCTTC.

The chain recombines TRBV7-2 with TRBJ2-5; 10 positions match TRBD2. CDR3 length equals 18 residues. CDR1 SGHTA and CDR2 FQGNSA come from the germline V gene. With V trimmed by 1 base and J by 3 bases, 11 bases remained unmatched. Here the CDR3 DNA reads TGTGCCAGCAGCTTAGTAAGCTTTAGCGGGGGGATGGAAGAGACCCAGTACTTC. Amino acids: CASSLVSFSGGMEETQYF.

The V and J genes are TRBV15 and TRBJ1-2; the D is unclear. The V and J ends lost 1 base and 6 bases respectively, with 12 bases between them. The CDR3 spans 14 residues. CDR1 and CDR2 from the germline V gene are LNHNV and YYDKDF (reference sequence). The CDR3 nucleotides read TGTGCCACCAGCAGAGGAGGGATGGGAAATGGCTACACCTTC. Translating it yields CATSRGGMGNGYTF.

This clone was seen just once. The chain employs TRBV9 and TRBJ1-6; TRBD1 is a possible D gene (5 bases). V was cut by 3 bases and J by 3 bases, with 16 bases left in between. Germline V CDR1 and CDR2: SGDLS, YYNGEE. The CDR3 sequence is 17 residues long. In DNA form, the CDR3 reads TGTGCCAGCAGCGGCGGACCGGGACCTCACTATAATTCACCCCTCCACTTT. It encodes CASSGGPGPHYNSPLHF.

This chain joins TRBV11-2 and TRBJ2-7; 7 nucleotides line up with TRBD2. This CDR3 region has 15 residues. Germline V CDR1 and CDR2: SGHAT, FQNNGV. The trim removed 1 base at V and 1 base at J, leaving 4 bases unmatched. As DNA, the CDR3 is TGTGCCAGCAGCTTAGTCGGCGGGGGTTCCTACGAGCAGTACTTC. It yields the protein CASSLVGGGSYEQYF. The whole variable domain, remainder taken from reference TRBV11-2 and TRBJ2-7, is EAGVAQSPRYKIIEKRQSVAFWCNPISGHATLYWYQQILGQGPKLLIQFQNNGVVDDSQLPKDRFSAERLKGVDSTLKIQPAKLEDSAVYLCASSLVGGGSYEQYFGPGTRLTVT.

The rearrangement uses TRBV6-6 and TRBJ2-5, with D perhaps given as TRBD1 or TRBD2 (5 bases each). The germline V and J ends were trimmed by 5 bases and 3 bases, with 10 bases remaining between them. The CDR3 runs to 13 residues. CDR1 and CDR2 (germline): MNHNY, SVGAGI (reference sequence). CDR3 region: CASSRLGEETQYF. The CDR3 nucleotides read TGTGCCAGCAGTCGTTTGGGGGAAGAGACCCAGTACTTC.

The chain is built from TRBV27 and TRBJ2-7, with 7 bases identical to TRBD1. The germline V gene encodes CDR1 MNHEY and CDR2 SMNVEV (reference sequence). The junction had 14 bases not matched to a gene; V was cut back by 6 bases and J by 12 bases. The CDR3 is made up of 13 amino acids. For the CDR3, the DNA is TGTGCCAGCAGCCTCAGAGATGGGACAGACCGGTACTTC. This sequence encodes CASSLRDGTDRYF.

The rearrangement links TRBV30 to TRBJ1-2; 10 nucleotides line up with TRBD1. The CDR3 runs to 14 residues. The junction had 4 bases not matched to a gene; V was cut back by 5 bases and J by 1 base. Germline V lookup: CDR1 GTSNPN, CDR2 SVGIG (reference sequence). Written as DNA, the CDR3 is TGTGCCTGGGAGGGGACAGGGGTTAACTATGGCTACACCTTC. Translated, it gives CAWEGTGVNYGYTF.

The chain couples TRBV7-9 to TRBJ2-5; TRBD1 aligns across 7 bases. The CDR3 spans 13 residues. The germline V gene has CDR1 SEHNR and CDR2 FQNEAQ (reference sequence). J gave up 2 bases and V 5 bases, and 2 bases lay outside the gene matches. The CDR3 protein is CASSPGQQETQYF. In DNA, the CDR3 is TGTGCCAGCAGCCCGGGACAGCAAGAGACCCAGTACTTC.

The CDR3 DNA follows: TGTGCCAGTAGCCCAGGACTGTACACTGAAGCTTTCTTT. Translating it yields CASSPGLYTEAFF. This chain uses TRBV19 with TRBJ1-1; D remains ambiguous. V lost 6 bases and J lost 3, with 11 bases in between. The CDR3 runs to 13 residues. Germline CDR1 and CDR2: LNHDA and SQIVND (reference sequence).

V and J are TRBV9 and TRBJ2-7; D remains ambiguous. This CDR3 contains 14 residues. Germline loops: CDR1 SGDLS, CDR2 YYNGEE. The germline V and J ends were trimmed by 0 bases and 6 bases, with 13 bases remaining between them. The CDR3 reads CASSVEGSMIEQYF. CDR3 coding DNA: TGTGCCAGCAGCGTAGAGGGTAGTATGATCGAGCAGTACTTC.

V gene TRBV30 combines with J gene TRBJ1-5; no firm D call. The CDR3 is 11 residues long. The ends were cut back, 0 bases at V and 7 bases at J, with 4 bases in the middle. The germline gives CDR1 GTSNPN, CDR2 SVGIG (reference sequence). DNA of the CDR3: TGTGCCTGGAGTGTAGGACAGCCCCAGCATTTT. It codes for CAWSVGQPQHF.

The gene calls are TRBV4-1 and TRBJ2-2; D may be TRBD1 (5 bases). CDR1 and CDR2 from the germline V gene are MGHRA and YSYEKL. CDR3 length: 12 residues. The V end was cut by 8 bases, the J end by 2 bases, with 6 bases between. DNA of the CDR3: TGCGCCAGCCAGGGAAACACCGGGGAGCTGTTTTTT. Translation: CASQGNTGELFF.

The rearrangement uses TRBV13 and TRBJ1-3; the D is unclear. Germline-derived CDR1 and CDR2 are PRHDT and FYEKMQ (reference sequence). Trimming shortened V by 0 bases and J by 3 bases, and 12 bases separated the two germline ends. The CDR3 totals 16 residues. The CDR3 DNA reads as TGTGCCAGCAGCTTAGGCCCGATCAATCGTGGAAACACCATATATTTT. Translation: CASSLGPINRGNTIYF. The full variable domain, completed using reference TRBV13 and TRBJ1-3, is AAGVIQSPRHLIKEKRETATLKCYPIPRHDTVYWYQQGPGQDPQFLISFYEKMQSDKGSIPDRFSAQQFSDYHSELNMSSLELGDSALYFCASSLGPINRGNTIYFGEGSWLTVV.

The J gene is TRBJ2-3, the V gene TRBV2, with D tentatively TRBD2 (6 bases). V was clipped by 4 bases and J by 8 bases, with 10 bases between them. The CDR3 runs to 12 residues. CDR1 is SNHLY, CDR2 FYNNEI, per germline. The CDR3 is CASSGLDGTQYF. The CDR3 nucleotides are TGTGCCAGCAGTGGACTAGATGGTACGCAGTATTTT.

This clone appeared once. This sequence joins TRBV19 and TRBJ2-7, with a weak D call TRBD1 (6 bases). Trimming removed 6 bases from V and 3 bases from J, with 18 bases in between. Per the germline V gene, CDR1 is LNHDA and CDR2 is SQIVND (reference sequence). The CDR3 contains 15 residues. CDR3 in amino acids: CASRAGGHPFYEQYF. The DNA for the CDR3 is TGTGCCAGTAGGGCTGGGGGACATCCTTTCTACGAGCAGTACTTC.

The rearrangement links TRBV7-9 to TRBJ2-3, with TRBD2 matching over 9 bases. The CDR3 covers 15 residues. Germline lookup yields CDR1 SEHNR and CDR2 FQNEAQ (reference sequence). Unmatched junction bases numbered 7, after V lost 5 bases and J lost 4 bases. The CDR3 reads CASSQVSGRSDTQYF. CDR3 bases: TGTGCCAGCAGCCAGGTTAGCGGGAGATCAGATACGCAGTATTTT.

V gene TRBV6-5 combines with J gene TRBJ1-2; 7 bases map to TRBD1. After removal of 1 base from V and 5 bases from J, the junction contained 4 bases not matched to a gene. Germline V lookup: CDR1 MNHEY, CDR2 SVGAGI. The CDR3 sequence is 14 residues long. The CDR3 sequence is CASSYWQGEYGYTF. The DNA for the CDR3 is TGTGCCAGCAGTTACTGGCAGGGGGAGTATGGCTACACCTTC.

The chain carries TRBV5-4 and TRBJ1-1; D gene ambiguous. The germline V gene has CDR1 SGHNT and CDR2 YYREEE (reference sequence). This CDR3 contains 14 residues. The V end lost 5 bases, the J end lost 1 base, and 12 bases lay between the germline ends. In nucleotides, the CDR3 is TGTGCCAGCAGTCTCGGGCCGGGGAACACTGAAGCTTTCTTT. It yields the protein CASSLGPGNTEAFF.

V gene TRBV6-5 combines with J gene TRBJ2-1; TRBD1 agrees at 8 bases. This CDR3 contains 15 residues. V lost 5 bases, J lost 5 bases, and 8 bases stayed unmatched. Per the germline V gene, CDR1 is MNHEY and CDR2 is SVGAGI. CDR3 coding DNA: TGTGCCAGCAGTCCCCGGGACAGGCCTGACAATGAGCAGTTCTTC. This translates into CASSPRDRPDNEQFF.

This chain uses TRBV4-3 with TRBJ1-5, with D perhaps matching TRBD1 (6 bases). The germline V and J ends were trimmed by 0 bases and 4 bases, with 13 bases remaining between them. CDR1 LGHNA and CDR2 YSLEER come from the germline V gene. The length of the CDR3 is 16 residues. The CDR3 nucleotides read TGCGCCAGCAGCCAAGATCACGGGGGCCATAATCAGCCCCAGCATTTT. This translates into CASSQDHGGHNQPQHF.

The rearrangement joins TRBV29-1 to TRBJ2-1; D unresolved. V was clipped by 4 bases and J by 2 bases, with 6 bases between them. Per germline, CDR1 SQVTM and CDR2 ANQGSEA. The CDR3 runs 12 residues. The CDR3 nucleotides are TGCAGCGTTGTTGGGACCTACAATGAGCAGTTCTTC. Its translation is CSVVGTYNEQFF.